This passage covers 4 T cell receptor beta chains from one sample sequenced in a study of Graves' ophthalmopathy and Graves' hyperthyroidism (dated by TCRdb to 2016 to 2019). Sequenced on an Illumina HiSeq 2000. For repertoire sequencing, TCR beta CDR3 regions were amplified from RNA transcripts. A first-round RT-PCR used HTBI primers with the Qiagen OneStep RT-PCR kit, followed by a second-round multiplex PCR, size selection and purification. The raw public data were reprocessed by TCRdb itself: fastp quality trimming at Q25, MiXCR clonotype calling, in-frame beta chains only. Each record represents a unique CDR3 protein, reported with the most common genes and DNA among its rows. This sample holds roughly 410,000 distinct CDR3 sequences; roughly 14% were observed only once. Jointly, the top ten make up 5.5% to 7% of the sample. The sample consisted of peripheral blood. These receptors were taken from a woman aged 18-29 years with stable Graves' hyperthyroidism. Donor details come from another sample of the same person, matched by shared clones.

This clonotype was seen at least ten times. The chain has TRBV6-5 and TRBJ2-2, with D possibly being TRBD1 (5 bases). Germline V gene data show CDR1 as MNHEY and CDR2 as SVGAGI. The germline V and J ends were trimmed by 2 bases and 1 base, with 14 bases remaining between them. The CDR3 runs 17 residues. CDR3 residues: CASSYTRAGQNTGELFF. The CDR3 region has the DNA TGTGCCAGCAGTTACACCCGCGCAGGACAGAACACCGGGGAGCTGTTTTTT.

This clonotype has more than one count but fewer than ten. J is TRBJ2-5 and V is TRBV6-2 or TRBV6-3; D unresolved. This CDR3 has 14 amino acids. Per the germline V gene, CDR1 is MNHEY and CDR2 is SVGEGT. Trimming removed 3 bases from V and 2 bases from J, with 10 bases in between. The CDR3 here is CASSYSASQETQYF. The CDR3 nucleotides are TGTGCCAGCAGTTATTCAGCCAGTCAAGAGACCCAGTACTTC.

This clonotype was observed at least ten times. The CDR3 sequence: CASSPTGPSSYGYTF. The CDR3 DNA is TGTGCCAGCAGCCCCACAGGGCCCTCTTCCTATGGCTACACCTTC. The chain couples TRBV11-2 to TRBJ1-2; D might be TRBD1 (6 bases). The CDR3 spans 15 residues. Per germline, CDR1 SGHAT and CDR2 FQNNGV. V shed 5 bases and J shed 4 bases, with 17 bases lying between them. Combining the CDR3 with reference TRBV11-2 and TRBJ1-2 gives the whole variable domain EAGVAQSPRYKIIEKRQSVAFWCNPISGHATLYWYQQILGQGPKLLIQFQNNGVVDDSQLPKDRFSAERLKGVDSTLKIQPAKLEDSAVYLCASSPTGPSSYGYTFGSGTRLTVV.

CDR3 sequence reads: CSARDFRVNTEAFF. CDR3 nucleotides: TGCAGTGCTAGAGATTTTAGGGTGAACACTGAAGCTTTCTTT. The chain links TRBV20-1 to TRBJ1-1; D not resolved. Germline values: CDR1 DFQATT, CDR2 SNEGSKA (reference sequence). Trimming left V 0 bases short and J 0 bases short, with 8 bases between. The CDR3 is made up of 14 amino acids.